The 19 T cell receptor beta chains in this list originate from one sample, sequenced in a study of T cell repertoires in cytomegalovirus infection. Each CDR3 protein is one row after TCRdb ran MiXCR on the reads. The sample consists of some 500,000 distinct CDR3 sequences, around 30% of them appearing once. Which antigens these TCRs recognize remains unknown. Sequencing was performed on cultured PBMCs, taken from culture after CMV antigen stimulation. The receptors were sampled from a human donor in good health (CMV status not recorded). Some clones in this sample may be carry-over from other donors' samples.

This clonotype was recorded a few times. The V and J genes are TRBV7-2 and TRBJ2-7, with 15 bases identical to TRBD2. V gave up 2 bases and J gave up 2 bases; unmatched junction bases: 7. The V gene's germline CDR1 is SGHTA and CDR2 FQGNSA. The CDR3 runs to 18 residues. CDR3 sequence: CASSLRGTSGRSTYEQYF. The CDR3 bases are TGTGCCAGCAGCTTACGGGGGACTAGCGGGAGGAGTACCTACGAGCAGTACTTC. Supplemented by reference TRBV7-2 and TRBJ2-7, the full variable domain reads GAGVSQSPSNKVTEKGKDVELRCDPISGHTALYWYRQSLGQGLEFLIYFQGNSAPDKSGLPSDRFSAERTGGSVSTLTIQRTQQEDSAVYLCASSLRGTSGRSTYEQYFGPGTRLTVT.

This clonotype was counted a few times. This chain joins TRBV4-1 and TRBJ2-1, with TRBD2 matching 14 bases. Germline V gene sequence: CDR1 MGHRA, CDR2 YSYEKL. V lost 3 bases, J lost 0 bases, and 1 base stayed unmatched. This CDR3 contains 17 residues. CDR3: CASSHGTSGSSYNEQFF. Written as DNA, the CDR3 is TGCGCCAGCAGCCACGGGACTAGCGGGAGCTCCTACAATGAGCAGTTCTTC.

The rearrangement uses TRBV4-3 and TRBJ1-1, with a tentative D call TRBD1 (6 bases). This CDR3 is built from 14 residues. Germline V CDR1 and CDR2: LGHNA, YSLEER. V lost 2 bases, J lost 4 bases, and 11 bases lay in between. This CDR3 is CASSQNTGPTEAFF. CDR3 in DNA: TGCGCCAGCAGCCAAAATACAGGGCCCACTGAAGCTTTCTTT.

This clonotype was recorded only once. The chain carries TRBV6-2 or TRBV6-3 and TRBJ2-2; no clear D. The germline V and J ends were trimmed by 2 bases and 5 bases, with 9 bases remaining between them. CDR1 MNHEY and CDR2 SVGEGT come from the germline V gene. CDR3 length: 14 amino acids. The CDR3 reads CASSYGRITGELFF. Written as DNA, the CDR3 is TGTGCCAGCAGTTACGGGCGGATTACCGGGGAGCTGTTTTTT.

This clonotype was seen many times. The chain links TRBV7-2 to TRBJ2-3, with 10 nucleotides matching TRBD2. Looked up from germline, CDR1 is SGHTA and CDR2 is FQGNSA. CDR3 length equals 19 residues. V was clipped by 2 bases and J by 2 bases; unmatched bases: 13. CDR3 in DNA: TGTGCCAGCAGCTTACGGGGGGCAGGACTAGCGGAACTCACAGATACGCAGTATTTT. This encodes CASSLRGAGLAELTDTQYF.

V and J are TRBV7-2 and TRBJ2-7; 15 nucleotides agree with TRBD2. In germline, CDR1 is SGHTA, CDR2 FQGNSA. This CDR3 spans 16 amino acids. V shed 7 bases, J shed 7 bases, and the junction held 11 bases outside the gene matches. The DNA for the CDR3 is TGTGCCAGCATCAAACCTCGGACTAGCGGGAGGGAAGAGCAGTACGTC. The encoded protein is CASIKPRTSGREEQYV.

V gene TRBV5-4 combines with J gene TRBJ2-3, with 14 bases identical to TRBD2. The CDR3 length is 16 residues. The germline V gene encodes CDR1 SGHNT and CDR2 YYREEE (reference sequence). Trimming took 7 bases from V and 4 from J; bases not matched to a gene: 8. The CDR3 region is CASGGTSGSSADTQYF. Here the CDR3 DNA reads TGTGCCAGCGGGGGGACTAGCGGGAGTTCGGCAGATACGCAGTATTTT. The variable domain in full, completed from reference TRBV5-4 and TRBJ2-3, reads ETGVTQSPTHLIKTRGQQVTLRCSSQSGHNTVSWYQQALGQGPQFIFQYYREEENGRGNFPPRFSGLQFPNYSSELNVNALELDDSALYLCASGGTSGSSADTQYFGPGTRLTVL.

This clonotype was seen only a few times. The rearrangement links TRBV7-2 to TRBJ2-7; perhaps TRBD2 as D (6 bases). The germline V gene encodes CDR1 SGHTA and CDR2 FQGNSA. Trimming left V 2 bases short and J 2 bases short, with 19 bases between. This CDR3 region has 17 residues. The CDR3 sequence: CASSLLGSGTGAYEQYF. CDR3 bases: TGTGCCAGCAGCTTATTGGGCTCCGGGACGGGGGCCTACGAGCAGTACTTC. The full variable domain, completed using reference TRBV7-2 and TRBJ2-7, is GAGVSQSPSNKVTEKGKDVELRCDPISGHTALYWYRQSLGQGLEFLIYFQGNSAPDKSGLPSDRFSAERTGGSVSTLTIQRTQQEDSAVYLCASSLLGSGTGAYEQYFGPGTRLTVT.

The V call is TRBV29-1, the J call TRBJ2-1; 9 positions match TRBD2. The CDR3 totals 14 residues. Germline V gene lookup returns CDR1 SQVTM and CDR2 ANQGSEA. The ends lost 8 bases at V and 9 bases at J; junction bases unmatched: 14. The CDR3 protein is CSLRGGVEGGEQFF. The CDR3 coding sequence is TGCAGCCTGCGGGGGGGAGTTGAGGGAGGTGAGCAGTTCTTC.

This clonotype turned up a few times. The chain employs TRBV27 and TRBJ1-1; TRBD1 aligns across 7 bases. Losses at the gene ends were 3 bases for V and 5 bases for J; bases not matched to a gene: 3. The CDR3 is 13 amino acids. Germline assignment: CDR1 MNHEY and CDR2 SMNVEV (reference sequence). The CDR3 loop reads CASSFTGETEAFF. In DNA form, the CDR3 reads TGTGCCAGCAGTTTCACAGGGGAAACTGAAGCTTTCTTT.

This clonotype was detected only a few times. The chain links TRBV11-2 to TRBJ1-3, with D perhaps TRBD1 (5 bases). Per the germline V gene, CDR1 is SGHAT and CDR2 is FQNNGV. This CDR3 spans 16 amino acids. V lost 5 bases, J lost 0 bases, and 14 bases lay in between. The CDR3 DNA sequence: TGTGCCAGCAGCCCGACAGTTCGCCTCTCTGGAAACACCATATATTTT. Amino acid sequence: CASSPTVRLSGNTIYF.

This clonotype was seen only once. This chain joins TRBV12-3 or TRBV12-4 and TRBJ1-5; D is perhaps TRBD1 (5 bases). Trimming removed 5 bases from V and 4 bases from J, with 15 bases in between. The CDR3 spans 15 residues. Here the CDR3 reads CASSVRQLRNQPQHF. The CDR3 DNA is TGTGCCAGCAGTGTTCGACAGCTGAGAAATCAGCCCCAGCATTTT.

The chain couples TRBV5-6 to TRBJ2-7; D is unresolved. CDR3 size: 16 residues. Trimming removed 2 bases from V and 4 bases from J, with 19 bases in between. CDR1 is SGHDT and CDR2 is YYEEEE in the germline V gene. DNA for the CDR3: TGTGCCAGCAGCTTTCGACCCTTTTCTTCTCTATACGAGCAGTACGTC. Amino acid sequence: CASSFRPFSSLYEQYV.

In this sample, this clonotype turned up many times. The chain recombines TRBV7-9 with TRBJ1-1; D is perhaps TRBD1 (5 bases). This CDR3 is built from 14 residues. Trimming removed 1 base at V and 7 bases at J, with 13 bases between. The V gene's germline CDR1 is SEHNR and CDR2 FQNEAQ (reference sequence). The CDR3 reads CASSLVGQRGEAFF. DNA for the CDR3: TGTGCCAGCAGCTTAGTAGGACAAAGGGGTGAAGCTTTCTTT.

This clonotype occurred many times. The chain joins TRBV7-9 to TRBJ2-6, with 8 bases that match TRBD1. V lost 3 bases and J lost 0; bases outside the gene matches: 7. Germline CDR1 SEHNR, CDR2 FQNEAQ (reference sequence). This CDR3 region has 18 residues. The CDR3 region has the DNA TGTGCCAGCAGCTTGGTCAGGGGGCGCAGCTCTGGGGCCAACGTCCTGACTTTC. This sequence encodes CASSLVRGRSSGANVLTF.

V and J are TRBV7-9 and TRBJ1-1; D is unresolved. Trimming removed 7 bases at V and 5 bases at J, with 14 bases between. This CDR3 is 13 amino acids long. The germline V gene has CDR1 SEHNR and CDR2 FQNEAQ (reference sequence). CDR3 DNA: TGTGCCAGCACCATAGACCCGTCGACTGAAGCTTTCTTT. Its protein is CASTIDPSTEAFF.

This clonotype was observed a few times. The gene calls are TRBV27 and TRBJ2-3; possible D gene TRBD2, 5 bases. This CDR3 spans 16 amino acids. V was cut by 5 bases and J by 1 base, with 16 bases left in between. CDR1 MNHEY and CDR2 SMNVEV come from the germline V gene (reference sequence). The CDR3, as DNA: TGTGCCAGCAGTCACCTCGGGGTAAGCGGCACAGATACGCAGTATTTT. Translating gives CASSHLGVSGTDTQYF.

V gene TRBV29-1 combines with J gene TRBJ1-4, with no clear D. Germline V gives CDR1 SQVTM, CDR2 ANQGSEA. The CDR3 covers 13 residues. V lost 7 bases, J lost 0 bases, and 9 bases lay in between. CDR3 residues: CSGLVATNEKLFF. The CDR3 coding sequence is TGCAGCGGCCTCGTCGCAACTAATGAAAAACTGTTTTTT.

This clonotype was found a few times. The chain couples TRBV29-1 to TRBJ1-2; no clear D. The germline V gene encodes CDR1 SQVTM and CDR2 ANQGSEA. The CDR3 length is 15 residues. V was shortened by 4 bases and J by 4 bases, with 19 bases between the two germline ends. In nucleotides, the CDR3 is TGCAGCGTTGGCTCTCCCCAGGAGATCGCCTATGGCTACACCTTC. Translated: CSVGSPQEIAYGYTF.